A single sample is the source of the 21 T cell receptor beta chains below, sequenced in a study of shared clonotypes between healthy human individuals. Produced via immunoSEQ multiplex PCR; TCRdb's table is partial and in-frame only. The sample has over a million clones; 95% to 99% are singletons. Sequencing was carried out using naive CD4+ T cells sorted from blood. Stated subset: CD45RA+ positively selected. The receptors derive from a man aged 25-45 years in good health.

As regards this clone: This CDR3 is also generated by other DNA sequences in the sample. The chain uses TRBV5-1 and TRBJ2-7; D gene uncertain. This CDR3 has 13 amino acids. Germline V CDR1 and CDR2: SGHRS, YFSETQ. Trimming removed 4 bases at V and 0 bases at J, with 8 bases between. The chain's CDR3 is CASSLGSSYEQYF. Here the CDR3 DNA reads TGCGCCAGCAGCCTCGGCAGCTCCTACGAGCAGTACTTC.

V usage is TRBV1 and J usage is TRBJ2-1; the table assigns TRBD2, which was not confirmed against the DNA. TRBV1 is a known pseudogene. The CDR3 loop spans 17 amino acids. CDR3 in DNA: TGCACCAGCAGCCAAGATCGGGTTCCTCTAGCCCCCAATGAGCAGTTCTTC. Translation gives CTSSQDRVPLAPNEQFF.

The rearrangement links TRBV5-4 to TRBJ2-3; D possibly uses TRBD1 or TRBD2 (5 bases each). The germline gives CDR1 SGHNT, CDR2 YYREEE (reference sequence). The germline V and J ends were trimmed by 4 bases and 5 bases, with 17 bases remaining between them. The CDR3 consists of 15 residues. CDR3 coding DNA: TGTGCCAGCAGCGCACCGGACGGGGCGGGAGATACGCAGTATTTT. The encoded protein is CASSAPDGAGDTQYF.

The chain combines TRBV19 with TRBJ2-7; D is perhaps TRBD2 (5 bases). From germline, CDR1 is LNHDA and CDR2 SQIVND (reference sequence). V lost 8 bases to trimming and J lost 3 bases, with 11 bases between them. The CDR3 totals 12 residues. The CDR3: CASLAGNYEQYF. As DNA, the CDR3 is TGTGCCAGTCTGGCGGGCAACTACGAGCAGTACTTC.

This chain uses TRBV5-1 with TRBJ1-1; TRBD1 might be the D (5 bases). V lost 0 bases and J 8 bases, leaving 11 bases between the germline ends. CDR1 is SGHRS and CDR2 is YFSETQ in the germline V gene. The CDR3 is 13 residues long. CDR3 loop: CASSLVGTQEAFF. In DNA, the CDR3 is TGCGCCAGCAGCTTGGTTGGGACGCAAGAAGCTTTCTTT. Full variable domain (rest looked up from reference TRBV5-1 and TRBJ1-1): KAGVTQTPRYLIKTRGQQVTLSCSPISGHRSVSWYQQTPGQGLQFLFEYFSETQRNKGNFPGRFSGRQFSNSRSEMNVSTLELGDSALYLCASSLVGTQEAFFGQGTRLTVV.

This clone was recorded only once. Other nucleotide sequences in the sample specify the same CDR3. This chain uses TRBV7-6 with TRBJ2-1; TRBD1 aligns across 8 bases. Germline CDR1 is SGHVS and CDR2 is FNYEAQ. CDR3 size: 12 residues. V shed 2 bases and J 10 bases; nucleotides not matched to a gene: 1. CDR3 nucleotides: TGTGCCAGCAGCTTAAGGGACAGGGAGCAGTTCTTC. Residues: CASSLRDREQFF.

CDR3 sequence: CASSQDQRVQGDTEAFF. The CDR3 DNA reads TGCGCCAGCAGCCAAGACCAAAGGGTCCAGGGGGACACTGAAGCTTTCTTT. The chain employs TRBV4-3 and TRBJ1-1; TRBD1 agrees at 7 bases. J gave up 3 bases and V 0 bases, and 10 bases lay outside the gene matches. The length of the CDR3 is 17 residues. Looked up from germline, CDR1 is LGHNA and CDR2 is YSLEER.

The genes are TRBV7-9 and TRBJ2-1, with D perhaps TRBD1 (5 bases). The germline V and J ends were trimmed by 1 base and 10 bases, with 14 bases remaining between them. This CDR3 comprises 14 residues. Germline V CDR1 and CDR2: SEHNR, FQNEAQ (reference sequence). DNA for the CDR3: TGTGCCAGCAGCTTAGGTTCCAGGGTCGGGGAGCAGTTCTTC. Translating gives CASSLGSRVGEQFF. Variable domain in full (rest from reference TRBV7-9 and TRBJ2-1): DTGVSQNPRHKITKRGQNVTFRCDPISEHNRLYWYRQTLGQGPEFLTYFQNEAQLEKSRLLSDRFSAERPKGSFSTLEIQRTEQGDSAMYLCASSLGSRVGEQFFGPGTRLTVL.

The chain employs TRBV11-3 and TRBJ2-2, with D unclear. V lost 3 bases and J lost 0, with 5 bases in between. CDR3 length: 14 amino acids. Per germline, CDR1 SGHNT and CDR2 YENEEA. DNA of the CDR3: TGTGCCAGCAGCTTCACAGCGAACACCGGGGAGCTGTTTTTT. The encoded protein is CASSFTANTGELFF.

The chain carries TRBV28 and TRBJ2-1; D call uncertain. Deletions cut 9 bases from V and 5 bases from J, with 20 bases between. The CDR3 covers 15 residues. CDR1 is MDHEN, CDR2 SYDVKM, per germline. The CDR3 loop is CASFGRVVKDNEQFF. The CDR3 region has the DNA TGTGCCAGTTTTGGTCGGGTCGTCAAAGACAATGAGCAGTTCTTC.

The chain recombines TRBV9 with TRBJ2-3; D might be TRBD1 or TRBD2, each matching 5 bases. This CDR3 has 15 residues. Deletions cut 0 bases from V and 5 bases from J, with 13 bases between. The germline CDR1 and CDR2 sequences are SGDLS and YYNGEE. CDR3 coding DNA: TGTGCCAGCAGCGTAGCTGGGACCCCGGTAGATACGCAGTATTTT. This gives the protein CASSVAGTPVDTQYF.

The gene calls are TRBV14 and TRBJ1-4, with unresolved D. Germline assignment: CDR1 SGHDN and CDR2 FVKESK. The CDR3 runs 14 residues. The V end lost 3 bases, the J end lost 8 bases, and 13 bases lay between the germline ends. DNA of the CDR3: TGTGCCAGCAGCCACGGGCCCAGCAAGGAAAAACTGTTTTTT. Translating it yields CASSHGPSKEKLFF.

The chain's CDR3 is CSAKINQPQHF. The DNA for the CDR3 is TGCAGTGCTAAGATCAATCAGCCCCAGCATTTT. The chain couples TRBV20-1 to TRBJ1-5; D remains unclear. Germline V gene data show CDR1 as DFQATT and CDR2 as SNEGSKA (reference sequence). Deletions cut 4 bases from V and 3 bases from J, with 4 bases between. This CDR3 has 11 amino acids.

Points on this clone: A junction boundary mismatches the germline segment, possibly from a read error. The gene calls are TRBV7-7 and TRBJ2-7, with D possibly TRBD2 on 5 matching bases. In germline, CDR1 is SSHAT, CDR2 FNYEAQ (reference sequence). The CDR3 contains 13 residues. The CDR3 nucleotides read TGTGCTAGCAGCTTGGAGGTATTTGGCGAGCAGTACTTC. Translation: CASSLEVFGEQYF.

The rearrangement joins TRBV19 to TRBJ2-2; D is ambiguous. Germline V lookup: CDR1 LNHDA, CDR2 SQIVND (reference sequence). The CDR3 runs to 12 residues. Trimming removed 3 bases from V and 7 bases from J, with 6 bases in between. The CDR3 bases are TGTGCCAGTAGTATTCGGGTCGGGGAGCTGTTTTTT. It encodes CASSIRVGELFF.

The V call is TRBV5-6, the J call TRBJ2-7; no clear D gene. Trimming shortened V by 5 bases and J by 2 bases, and 5 bases separated the two germline ends. CDR1 and CDR2 (germline): SGHDT, YYEEEE. This CDR3 comprises 11 residues. DNA of the CDR3: TGTGCCAGCAGTACAACCTACGAGCAGTACTTC. Amino acid sequence: CASSTTYEQYF. The complete variable domain, with remaining parts taken from reference TRBV5-6 and TRBJ2-7, reads DAGVTQSPTHLIKTRGQQVTLRCSPKSGHDTVSWYQQALGQGPQFIFQYYEEEERQRGNFPDRFSGHQFPNYSSELNVNALLLGDSALYLCASSTTYEQYFGPGTRLTVT.

The V gene is TRBV6-1, the J gene TRBJ2-1; the match to TRBD2 covers 9 bases. The CDR3 has 15 amino acids. Trimming took 6 bases from V and 6 from J; bases not matched to a gene: 9. The germline V gene encodes CDR1 MNHNS and CDR2 SASEGT. CDR3: CASRELAGPSNEQFF. In DNA, the CDR3 is TGTGCCAGCAGGGAACTAGCGGGCCCTTCCAATGAGCAGTTCTTC.

The chain couples TRBV9 to TRBJ2-2, with 8 bases lining up with TRBD1. Trimming took 0 bases from V and 5 from J; bases not matched to a gene: 3. CDR3 length equals 15 residues. The germline CDR1 and CDR2 sequences are SGDLS and YYNGEE. This CDR3 reads CASSVGRGHTGELFF. DNA for the CDR3: TGTGCCAGCAGCGTAGGCAGGGGGCATACCGGGGAGCTGTTTTTT.

V gene TRBV6-5 combines with J gene TRBJ2-1; 10 bases are shared with TRBD2. The CDR3 has 15 residues. The J segment lost 5 bases and the V segment lost 6 bases, leaving 7 bases of the junction unmatched. Germline CDR1 MNHEY, CDR2 SVGAGI. CDR3 region: CASSLTSGMHNEQFF. For the CDR3, the DNA is TGTGCCAGCAGCTTAACTAGCGGGATGCACAATGAGCAGTTCTTC.

The rearrangement joins TRBV28 to TRBJ2-4; tentatively, D is TRBD1 (5 bases). Germline CDR1 and CDR2: MDHEN and SYDVKM. V was cut by 5 bases and J by 6 bases, with 11 bases left in between. This CDR3 is built from 13 residues. The CDR3 is CASSRSDTNIQYF. The CDR3 DNA sequence: TGTGCCAGCAGTCGATCGGACACAAACATTCAGTACTTC.

J is TRBJ1-5 and V is TRBV28, with D possibly being TRBD1 (5 bases). CDR1 is MDHEN and CDR2 is SYDVKM in the germline V gene. The CDR3 is made up of 17 amino acids. With 6 bases removed from V and 0 bases from J, the gap between germline ends came to 18 bases. CDR3 residues: CASRPGRIGYSNQPQHF. The CDR3 nucleotides read TGTGCCAGCAGGCCGGGACGAATAGGATATAGCAATCAGCCCCAGCATTTT. Using reference TRBV28 and TRBJ1-5 for the parts outside the CDR3, the full variable domain is DVKVTQSSRYLVKRTGEKVFLECVQDMDHENMFWYRQDPGLGLRLIYFSYDVKMKEKGDIPEGYSVSREKKERFSLILESASTNQTSMYLCASRPGRIGYSNQPQHFGDGTRLSIL.